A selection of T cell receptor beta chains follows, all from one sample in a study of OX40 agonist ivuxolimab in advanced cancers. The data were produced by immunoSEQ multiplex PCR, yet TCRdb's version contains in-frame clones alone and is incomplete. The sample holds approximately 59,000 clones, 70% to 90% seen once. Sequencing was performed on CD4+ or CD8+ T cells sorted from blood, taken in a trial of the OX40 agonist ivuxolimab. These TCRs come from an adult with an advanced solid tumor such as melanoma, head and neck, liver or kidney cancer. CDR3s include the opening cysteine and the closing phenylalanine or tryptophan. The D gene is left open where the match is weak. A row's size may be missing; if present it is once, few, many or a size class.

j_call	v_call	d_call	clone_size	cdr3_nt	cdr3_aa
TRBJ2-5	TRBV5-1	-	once	TGCGCCAGCAGCTTGGGCCGGGCCGTGAGAGAGACCCAGTACTTC	CASSLGRAVRETQYF
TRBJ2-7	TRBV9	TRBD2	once	TGTGCCAGCAGCGTAGCACTAGCGGAGACCTACGAGCAGTACTTC	CASSVALAETYEQYF
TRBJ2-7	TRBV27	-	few	TGTGCCAGCAGTCCCGATGGGACGGGACAAATCTCCTACGAGCAGTACTTC	CASSPDGTGQISYEQYF
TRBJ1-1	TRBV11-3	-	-	TGTGCCAGCAGCACAACAACGACGGGCACTGAAGCTTTCTTT	CASSTTTTGTEAFF
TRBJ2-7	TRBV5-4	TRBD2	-	TGTGCCAGCAGCTTGGGCGGGACTAGCCGCTACGAGCAGTACTTC	CASSLGGTSRYEQYF
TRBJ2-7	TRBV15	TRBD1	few	TGTGCCACCAGCGGGGCCGGGACAGGGTCCTACGAGCAGTACTTC	CATSGAGTGSYEQYF
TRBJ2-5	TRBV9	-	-	TGTGCCAGCAGCGTAGTCTGGGGTGAGACCCAATACTTC	CASSVVWGETQYF
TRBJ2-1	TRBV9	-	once	TGTGCCAGCAGCGTAGGCGACGGCACCTACAATGAGCAGTTCTTC	CASSVGDGTYNEQFF
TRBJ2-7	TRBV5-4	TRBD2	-	TGTGCCAGCAGCTTGGTAGCGGGAGGCTCCTACGAGCAGTACTTC	CASSLVAGGSYEQYF
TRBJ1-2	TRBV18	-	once	TGTGCCAGCTCATCGGACACAAACTATGGCTACACCTTC	CASSSDTNYGYTF
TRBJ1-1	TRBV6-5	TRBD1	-	TGTGCCAGCAGTTCCGGGACAGGGGGAAGAGGAGCTTTCTTT	CASSSGTGGRGAFF
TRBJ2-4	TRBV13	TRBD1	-	TGTGCCAGCACCAATCAGGACAGGGGGAACATTCAGTACTTC	CASTNQDRGNIQYF
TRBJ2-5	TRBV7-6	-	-	TGTGCCAGCAGCTTGTTTGGGAGAGGGGAGACCCAGTACTTC	CASSLFGRGETQYF
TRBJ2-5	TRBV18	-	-	TGTGCCAGCTCACCGATAACGAGTGGGACCCAGTACTTC	CASSPITSGTQYF
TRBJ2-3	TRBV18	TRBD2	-	TGTGCCAGCTCACCACAGGGAGCGGGAGGGCCAGATACGCAGTATTTT	CASSPQGAGGPDTQYF
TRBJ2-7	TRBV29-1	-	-	TGCAGCGTTGGCAGGGGTAATGGCGAGCAGTACTTC	CSVGRGNGEQYF
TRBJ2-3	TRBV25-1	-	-	TGTGCCAGCAGTGAATTGGGGCCCCCTGTCCGAGGTACGCAGTATTTT	CASSELGPPVRGTQYF
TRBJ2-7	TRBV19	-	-	TGTGCCAGTAGTAACCAACGCTACACGGAGGGTCACGAGCAGTACTTC	CASSNQRYTEGHEQYF
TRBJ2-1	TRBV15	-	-	TGTGCCACCAGCAGAGAGAAGAGTCCATACAATGAGCAGTTCTTC	CATSREKSPYNEQFF
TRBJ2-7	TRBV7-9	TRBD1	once	TGTGCCAGCAGCCGGACTACACAGGGGGCGGCCTACGAGCAGTACTTC	CASSRTTQGAAYEQYF
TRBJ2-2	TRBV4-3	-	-	TGCGCCAGCAGCCCCGACAAATTTGGGAACACCGGGGAGCTGTTTTTT	CASSPDKFGNTGELFF
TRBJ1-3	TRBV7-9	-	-	TGTGCCAGCAGCCGGCGGGGGGACACCATATATTTT	CASSRRGDTIYF
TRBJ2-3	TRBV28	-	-	TGTGCCAGCTCCTCGTGGGGCTCCACAGATACGCAGTATTTT	CASSSWGSTDTQYF
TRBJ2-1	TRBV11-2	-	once	TGTGCCAGCAGCTTTGGGTGGGAGCAGTTCTTC	CASSFGWEQFF
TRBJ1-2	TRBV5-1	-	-	TGCGCCAGCAGCATCCGGGACAAGGGTGGCTACACCTTC	CASSIRDKGGYTF
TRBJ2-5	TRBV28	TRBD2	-	TGTGCCAGCAGTCACTCCATAGCGGGAGGGGGATGGAAGACCCAGTACTTC	CASSHSIAGGGWKTQYF
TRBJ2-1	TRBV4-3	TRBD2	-	TGCGCCAGCAGCCAAGCCATCGGGACTAGCGGGAGTTGGGAGCAGTTCTTC	CASSQAIGTSGSWEQFF
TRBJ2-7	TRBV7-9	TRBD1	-	TGTGCCAGCAGCACAGGGGGCCCCTACGAGCAGTACTTC	CASSTGGPYEQYF
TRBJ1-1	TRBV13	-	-	TGTGCCAGCAGCTTAGACTTGGGGCCCCTTGCCGCTGAAGCTTTCTTT	CASSLDLGPLAAEAFF
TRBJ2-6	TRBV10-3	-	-	TGTGCCATCAGTGATGGGGTCGGGGCCAACGTCCTGACTTTC	CAISDGVGANVLTF
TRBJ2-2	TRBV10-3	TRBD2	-	TGTGCCATCAAGGCTGCTAGCGGGGCAAACACCGGGGAGCTGTTTTTT	CAIKAASGANTGELFF
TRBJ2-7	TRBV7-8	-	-	TGTGCCAGCAGCCGACCTAGGAGCGGCACCTACGAGCAGTACTTC	CASSRPRSGTYEQYF
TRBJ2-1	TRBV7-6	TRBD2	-	TGTGCCAGCAGCTCAAAGGAGGGACTAGTGTCGAATGAGCAGTTCTTC	CASSSKEGLVSNEQFF
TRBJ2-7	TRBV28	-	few	TGTGCCAGCAGCCAGGCGAGCTACGAGCAGTACTTC	CASSQASYEQYF
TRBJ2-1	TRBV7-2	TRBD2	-	TGTGCCAGCAGACCAGGACTAGCGGGAGTTGAGCAGTTCTTC	CASRPGLAGVEQFF
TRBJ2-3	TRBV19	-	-	TGTGCCAGTAGTATAGTCCCAGATACGCAGTATTTT	CASSIVPDTQYF
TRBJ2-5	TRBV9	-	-	TGTGCCAGCAGCTTTGGACAGTCCCCGGAGGAGACCCAGTACTTC	CASSFGQSPEETQYF
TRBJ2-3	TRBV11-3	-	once	TGTGCCAGCAGCTTAGGCCTAGCAGCAGATACGCAGTATTTT	CASSLGLAADTQYF
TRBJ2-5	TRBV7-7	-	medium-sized	TGTGCTAGCAGCTTAGGGGGTAGACAAGAGACCCAGTACTTC	CASSLGGRQETQYF
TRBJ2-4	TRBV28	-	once	TGTGCCAGCAGTTTCTCAGGGTTAGCCAAAAACATTCAGTACTTC	CASSFSGLAKNIQYF
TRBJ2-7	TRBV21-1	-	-	TGTGCCAGCAGCAGCGCCGGGGGAAGACTAGCGGAAATAAACTCCTACGAGCAGTACTTC	CASSSAGGRLAEINSYEQYF
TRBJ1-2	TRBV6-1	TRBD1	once	TGTGCCAGCAGTATCGGGACAGGGGTTAGGTATGGCTACACCTTC	CASSIGTGVRYGYTF
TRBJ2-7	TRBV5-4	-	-	TGTGCCAGCAGCGCTGTCCGCGGGTCCTACGAGCAGTACTTC	CASSAVRGSYEQYF
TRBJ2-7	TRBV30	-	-	TGTGCCTGGAGTGTAAAGGCGGCGGAGCAGTACTTC	CAWSVKAAEQYF
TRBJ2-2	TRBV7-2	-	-	TGTGCCAGCAGCTTAGACAGGGCGGGCGGGGAGCTGTTTTTT	CASSLDRAGGELFF
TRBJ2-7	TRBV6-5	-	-	TGTGCCAGCAAAAGACTGGGGGGACGCGAGCAGTACTTC	CASKRLGGREQYF
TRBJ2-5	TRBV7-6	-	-	TGTGCCAGCAGCTTTAATGTGGGGCTGGAGACCCAGTACTTC	CASSFNVGLETQYF
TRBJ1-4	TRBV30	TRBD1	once	TGTGCCTGGAGTGTAGGACAGGGGGTAACTAATGAAAAACTGTTTTTT	CAWSVGQGVTNEKLFF
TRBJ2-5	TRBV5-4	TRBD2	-	TGTGCCAGCAGCTTAGCGGGACCGGAGACCCAGTACTTC	CASSLAGPETQYF
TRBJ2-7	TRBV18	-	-	TGTGCCAGCTCACCATCTCAGGGGGGTCAAAGGAACTACGAGCAGTACTTC	CASSPSQGGQRNYEQYF
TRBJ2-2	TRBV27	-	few	TGTGCCAGCAGCGGGGAGCTGTTTTTT	CASSGELFF
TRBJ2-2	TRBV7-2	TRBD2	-	TGTGCCAGCAGCCAAACTAGCGGGAGGATTGGCGGGGAGCTGTTTTTT	CASSQTSGRIGGELFF
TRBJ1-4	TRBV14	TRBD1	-	TGTGCCAGCAGCCAAGACTGGGGGACAGGGGATGAAAAACTGTTTTTT	CASSQDWGTGDEKLFF
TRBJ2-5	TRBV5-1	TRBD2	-	TGCGCCAGCAGCTTTCGTCCCGTCTCACTAGCGGGACAAGAGACCCAGTACTTC	CASSFRPVSLAGQETQYF
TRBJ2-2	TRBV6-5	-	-	TGTGCCAGCAGCAAGGGGACACTTAAGCTGTTTTTT	CASSKGTLKLFF